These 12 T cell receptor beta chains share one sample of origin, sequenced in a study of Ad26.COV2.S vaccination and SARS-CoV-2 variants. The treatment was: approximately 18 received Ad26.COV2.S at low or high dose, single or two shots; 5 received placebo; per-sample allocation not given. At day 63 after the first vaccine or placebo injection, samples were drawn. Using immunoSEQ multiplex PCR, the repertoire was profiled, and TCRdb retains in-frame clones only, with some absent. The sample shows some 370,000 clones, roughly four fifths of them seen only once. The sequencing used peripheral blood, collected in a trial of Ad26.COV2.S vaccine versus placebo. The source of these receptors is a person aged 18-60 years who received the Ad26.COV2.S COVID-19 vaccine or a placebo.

The CDR3, as DNA: TGTGCCAGCAGTCGCGGCAGAGGCTATTCACCCCTCCACTTT. It encodes CASSRGRGYSPLHF. This sequence joins TRBV27 and TRBJ1-6; D not certain. Germline values: CDR1 MNHEY, CDR2 SMNVEV (reference sequence). Trimming removed 5 bases at V and 8 bases at J, with 13 bases between. The length of the CDR3 is 14 residues.

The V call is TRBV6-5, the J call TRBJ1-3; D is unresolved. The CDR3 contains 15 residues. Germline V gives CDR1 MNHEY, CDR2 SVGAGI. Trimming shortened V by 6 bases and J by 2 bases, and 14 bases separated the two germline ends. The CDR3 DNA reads TGTGCCAGCAGCTATCGACCCGTCCCTGGAAACACCATATATTTT. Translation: CASSYRPVPGNTIYF.

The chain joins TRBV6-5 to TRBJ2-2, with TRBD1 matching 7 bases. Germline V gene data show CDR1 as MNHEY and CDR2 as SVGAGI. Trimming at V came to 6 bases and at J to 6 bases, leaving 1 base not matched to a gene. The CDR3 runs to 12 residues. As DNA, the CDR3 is TGTGCCAGCAGCGACAGGGCCGGGGAGCTGTTTTTT. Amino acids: CASSDRAGELFF.

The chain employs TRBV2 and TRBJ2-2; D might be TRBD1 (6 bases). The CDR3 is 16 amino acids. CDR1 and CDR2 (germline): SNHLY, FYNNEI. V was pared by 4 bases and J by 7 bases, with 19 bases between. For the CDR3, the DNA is TGTGCCAGCAGTGGCCTACAGGGCCCGAGAGGCGGGGAGCTGTTTTTT. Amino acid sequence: CASSGLQGPRGGELFF. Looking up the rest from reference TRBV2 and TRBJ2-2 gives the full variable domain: EPEVTQTPSHQVTQMGQEVILRCVPISNHLYFYWYRQILGQKVEFLVSFYNNEISEKSEIFDDQFSVERPDGSNFTLKIRSTKLEDSAMYFCASSGLQGPRGGELFFGEGSRLTVL.

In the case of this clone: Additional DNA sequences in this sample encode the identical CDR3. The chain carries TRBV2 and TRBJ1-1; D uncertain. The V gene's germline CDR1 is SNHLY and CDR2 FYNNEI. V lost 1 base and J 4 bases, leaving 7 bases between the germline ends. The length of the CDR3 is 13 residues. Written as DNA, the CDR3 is TGTGCCAGCAGTGAAGGACCCGGCACTGAAGCTTTCTTT. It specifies CASSEGPGTEAFF.

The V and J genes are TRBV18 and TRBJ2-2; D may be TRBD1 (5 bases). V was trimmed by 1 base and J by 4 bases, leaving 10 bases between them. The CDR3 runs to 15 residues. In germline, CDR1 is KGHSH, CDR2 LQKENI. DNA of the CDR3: TGTGCCAGCTCACCACGTTCAGGGTCCACCGGGGAGCTGTTTTTT. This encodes CASSPRSGSTGELFF.

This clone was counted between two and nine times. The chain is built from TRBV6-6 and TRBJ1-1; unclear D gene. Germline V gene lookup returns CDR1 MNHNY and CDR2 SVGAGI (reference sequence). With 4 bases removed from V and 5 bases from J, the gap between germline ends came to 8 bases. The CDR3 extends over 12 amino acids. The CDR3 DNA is TGTGCCAGCAGTTTTCTGGGGACTGAAGCTTTCTTT. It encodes CASSFLGTEAFF.

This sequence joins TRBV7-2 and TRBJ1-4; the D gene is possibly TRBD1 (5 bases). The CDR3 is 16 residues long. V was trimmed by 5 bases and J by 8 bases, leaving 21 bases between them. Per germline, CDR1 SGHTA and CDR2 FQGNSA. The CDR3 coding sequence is TGTGCCAGCAGCCCGGGAAAAGGACGAGGGGAGGAAAAACTGTTTTTT. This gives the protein CASSPGKGRGEEKLFF.

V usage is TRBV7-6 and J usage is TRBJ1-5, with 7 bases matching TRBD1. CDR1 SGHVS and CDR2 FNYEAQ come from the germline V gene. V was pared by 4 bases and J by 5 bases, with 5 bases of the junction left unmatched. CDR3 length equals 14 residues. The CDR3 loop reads CASSSLTGDQPQHF. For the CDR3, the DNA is TGTGCCAGCAGCTCGCTAACAGGGGATCAGCCCCAGCATTTT.

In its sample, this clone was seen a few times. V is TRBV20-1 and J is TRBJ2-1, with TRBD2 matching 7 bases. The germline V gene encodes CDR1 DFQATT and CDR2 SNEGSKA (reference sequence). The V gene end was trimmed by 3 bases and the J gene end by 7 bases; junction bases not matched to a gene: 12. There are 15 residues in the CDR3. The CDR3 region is CSASGGPSGGNEQFF. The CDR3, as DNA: TGCAGTGCTAGTGGGGGACCTAGCGGTGGGAATGAGCAGTTCTTC.

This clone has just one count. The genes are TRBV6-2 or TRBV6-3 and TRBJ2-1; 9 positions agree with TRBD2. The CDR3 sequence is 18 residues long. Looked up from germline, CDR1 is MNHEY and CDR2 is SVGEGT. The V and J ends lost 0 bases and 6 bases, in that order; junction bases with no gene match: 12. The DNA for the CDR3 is TGTGCCAGCAGTTACTCGAGGATCAGTGGACTAGCGTCCAATGAGCAGTTCTTC. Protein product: CASSYSRISGLASNEQFF.

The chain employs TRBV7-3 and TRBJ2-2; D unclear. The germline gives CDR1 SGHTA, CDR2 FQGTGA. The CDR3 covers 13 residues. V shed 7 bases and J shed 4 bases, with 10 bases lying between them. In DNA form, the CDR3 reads TGTGCCAGCACCGCGCTCGGCACCGGGGAGCTGTTTTTT. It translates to CASTALGTGELFF.